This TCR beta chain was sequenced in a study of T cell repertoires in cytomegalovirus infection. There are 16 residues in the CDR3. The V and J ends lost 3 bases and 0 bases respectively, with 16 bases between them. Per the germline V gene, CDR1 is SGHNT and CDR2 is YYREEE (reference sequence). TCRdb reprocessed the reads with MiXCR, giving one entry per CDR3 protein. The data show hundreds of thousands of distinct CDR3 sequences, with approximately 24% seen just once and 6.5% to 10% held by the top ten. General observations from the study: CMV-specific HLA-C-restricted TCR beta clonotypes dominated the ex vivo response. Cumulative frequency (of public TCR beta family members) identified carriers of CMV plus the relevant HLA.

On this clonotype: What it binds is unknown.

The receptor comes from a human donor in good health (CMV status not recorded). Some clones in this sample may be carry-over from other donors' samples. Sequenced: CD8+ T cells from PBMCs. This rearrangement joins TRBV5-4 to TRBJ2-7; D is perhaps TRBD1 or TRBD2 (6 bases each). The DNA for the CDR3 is TGTGCCAGCAGCTGGAGGGGCGACAGGCTCTCCTACGAGCAGTACTTC. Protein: CASSWRGDRLSYEQYF.